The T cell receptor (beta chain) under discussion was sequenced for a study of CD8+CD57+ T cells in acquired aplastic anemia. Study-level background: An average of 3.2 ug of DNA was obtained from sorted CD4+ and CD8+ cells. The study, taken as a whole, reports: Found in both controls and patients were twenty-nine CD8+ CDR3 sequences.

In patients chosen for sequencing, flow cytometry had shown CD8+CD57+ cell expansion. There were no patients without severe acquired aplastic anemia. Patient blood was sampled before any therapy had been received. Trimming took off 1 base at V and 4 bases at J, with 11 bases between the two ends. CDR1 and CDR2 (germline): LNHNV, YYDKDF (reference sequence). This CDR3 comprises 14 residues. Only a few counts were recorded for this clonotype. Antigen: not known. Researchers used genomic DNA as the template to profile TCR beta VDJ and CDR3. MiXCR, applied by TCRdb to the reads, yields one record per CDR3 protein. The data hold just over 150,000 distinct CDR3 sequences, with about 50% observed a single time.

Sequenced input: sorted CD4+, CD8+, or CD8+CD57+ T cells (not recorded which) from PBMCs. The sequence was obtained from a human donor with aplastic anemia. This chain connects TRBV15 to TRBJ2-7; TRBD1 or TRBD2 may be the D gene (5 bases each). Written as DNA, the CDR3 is TGTGCCACCAGCAGAGTGGGTGGGGGATACGAGCAGTACTTC. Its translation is CATSRVGGGYEQYF.